What follows are 5 T cell receptor beta chains derived from one specimen sequenced in a study of a mutant IDH1 vaccine in newly diagnosed glioma. Sequenced by immunoSEQ multiplex PCR; TCRdb stores in-frame clones only, minus some. The sample yields some 64,000 clones, 75% to 90% seen once. These receptors lack a known antigen. Time point in this sample: week 11, during vaccination. A single vaccine dose contained 300 ug of mutant IDH1 20-mer peptide, and topical imiquimod was used with it. This specimen was PBMCs, taken from a glioma patient whose treatment included an IDH1 peptide vaccine. The receptor source for this set is a man in his fifties with glioma.

This chain joins TRBV19 and TRBJ1-5; D remains ambiguous. Germline V gene lookup returns CDR1 LNHDA and CDR2 SQIVND (reference sequence). The ends were cut back, 10 bases at V and 0 bases at J, with 7 bases in the middle. The CDR3 totals 12 residues. In nucleotides, the CDR3 is TGTGCCACCGCGTATAGCAATCAGCCCCAGCATTTT. The encoded protein is CATAYSNQPQHF.

This chain connects TRBV7-9 to TRBJ1-2; no reliable D call. Between the trimmed V and J ends, which lost 1 base and 3 bases, there was a span of 12 bases. CDR3 length: 15 residues. The germline gives CDR1 SEHNR, CDR2 FQNEAQ (reference sequence). In DNA, the CDR3 is TGTGCCAGCAGCTTAGTATTGGGTCTCGACTATGGCTACACCTTC. The encoded protein is CASSLVLGLDYGYTF.

The CDR3 coding sequence is TGTGCCAGCAGTTTTCCGGCAGGGGTGGGTCAGCCCCAGCATTTT. Protein sequence: CASSFPAGVGQPQHF. This rearrangement joins TRBV28 to TRBJ1-5; TRBD1 might be the D (6 bases). From germline, CDR1 is MDHEN and CDR2 SYDVKM. Trimming cost V 3 bases and J 6 bases, with 15 bases left between them. The CDR3 has 15 residues.

This chain joins TRBV18 and TRBJ2-7; D gene unclear. The CDR3 is 12 amino acids. The ends were cut back, 3 bases at V and 7 bases at J, with 10 bases in the middle. Looked up from germline, CDR1 is KGHSH and CDR2 is LQKENI. The CDR3 loop is CASSPDMGEQYF. In DNA form, the CDR3 reads TGTGCCAGCTCACCCGATATGGGGGAGCAGTACTTC.

The CDR3 nucleotides are TGTGCCAGCAGCGTCGGACAGTTTAGCTCCTACGAGCAGTACTTC. Translating it yields CASSVGQFSSYEQYF. V usage is TRBV5-5 and J usage is TRBJ2-7; D might be TRBD1 (6 bases). Trimming took 4 bases from V and 0 from J, leaving 14 bases between them. Looked up from germline, CDR1 is SGHKS and CDR2 is YYEKEE (reference sequence). The CDR3 runs to 15 residues.